Below are 14 T cell receptor beta chains sequenced from a single sample in a study of blood T cell repertoires in COVID-19. Here immunoSEQ multiplex PCR was the method, and the copy in TCRdb shows in-frame clones only, minus some. The data show roughly 140,000 clones, with roughly four fifths seen just once and 6% to 7.5% held by the top ten. Material: peripheral blood. These receptors were taken from a human donor in a cohort sampled during active COVID-19.

This chain joins TRBV5-4 and TRBJ2-1; TRBD1 matches 7 bases. Per germline, CDR1 SGHNT and CDR2 YYREEE (reference sequence). V gave up 4 bases and J gave up 10 bases; unmatched junction bases: 8. The CDR3 is made up of 13 amino acids. CDR3 loop: CASSLDRVNEQFF. CDR3 nucleotides: TGTGCCAGCAGCCTTGACAGGGTAAACGAGCAGTTCTTC.

This chain uses TRBV7-3 with TRBJ1-3; 8 positions agree with TRBD1. The germline gives CDR1 SGHTA, CDR2 FQGTGA. The V segment lost 0 bases and the J segment 0 bases; nucleotides outside the gene matches: 4. The CDR3 spans 17 residues. In DNA, the CDR3 is TGTGCCAGCAGCTTAACGCCACAGGGGGGCTCTGGAAACACCATATATTTT. Encoded protein: CASSLTPQGGSGNTIYF.

V gene TRBV19 combines with J gene TRBJ2-6; D gene unclear. The ends were cut back, 5 bases at V and 0 bases at J, with 8 bases in the middle. The germline CDR1 and CDR2 sequences are LNHDA and SQIVND (reference sequence). CDR3 length: 15 amino acids. The CDR3 nucleotides are TGTGCCAGTAGTTCCCGCTACTCTGGGGCCAACGTCCTGACTTTC. Encoded protein: CASSSRYSGANVLTF.

This clone has a handful of counts. This rearrangement joins TRBV5-1 to TRBJ2-5, with 7 bases lining up with TRBD2. V lost 6 bases, J lost 5 bases, and 13 bases stayed unmatched. The CDR3 contains 15 residues. The germline CDR1 and CDR2 sequences are SGHRS and YFSETQ. DNA for the CDR3: TGCGCCAGCATGGAGCGGGGCAACGAGATGGAGACCCAGTACTTC. It translates to CASMERGNEMETQYF.

The V gene is TRBV5-1, the J gene TRBJ1-2; TRBD1 matches at 7 bases. This CDR3 is built from 15 residues. J was trimmed by 0 bases and V by 4 bases; bases with no gene match: 6. The germline V gene encodes CDR1 SGHRS and CDR2 YFSETQ. The CDR3 spells CASSRDSDTNYGYTF. CDR3 nucleotides: TGCGCCAGCAGCAGGGACAGTGATACTAACTATGGCTACACCTTC.

The chain employs TRBV4-1 and TRBJ2-7; maybe TRBD1 (6 bases). The CDR3 runs to 15 residues. Trimming took 0 bases from V and 2 from J, leaving 11 bases between them. From germline, CDR1 is MGHRA and CDR2 YSYEKL. CDR3 loop: CASSQEVQGTYEQYF. In DNA, the CDR3 is TGCGCCAGCAGCCAAGAAGTACAGGGAACCTACGAGCAGTACTTC.

V is TRBV2 and J is TRBJ1-3, with 8 bases that match TRBD1. CDR1 is SNHLY, CDR2 FYNNEI, per germline. The CDR3 is made up of 14 amino acids. V was pared by 6 bases and J by 4 bases, with 5 bases of the junction left unmatched. DNA for the CDR3: TGTGCCAGCAGCGACAGGGGTGGAGGAAACACCATATATTTT. This encodes CASSDRGGGNTIYF.

V gene TRBV9 combines with J gene TRBJ1-1; D gene unclear. V was cut by 4 bases and J by 6 bases, with 13 bases left in between. CDR1 SGDLS and CDR2 YYNGEE come from the germline V gene. The CDR3 contains 13 residues. DNA for the CDR3: TGTGCCAGCAGCTCGCGGGAGTGGGCTGAAGCTTTCTTT. Protein: CASSSREWAEAFF.

The rearrangement joins TRBV5-5 to TRBJ1-1; 8 bases align to TRBD1. J lost 4 bases, V lost 6 bases, and 8 bases had no gene match. This CDR3 region has 14 residues. Germline values: CDR1 SGHKS, CDR2 YYEKEE (reference sequence). CDR3 DNA: TGTGCCAGCAACCGAGGACAGGGCGGCACTGAAGCTTTCTTT. It is translated as CASNRGQGGTEAFF.

The J gene is TRBJ1-2, the V gene TRBV2, with a tentative D call TRBD1 (6 bases). Germline V gene data show CDR1 as SNHLY and CDR2 as FYNNEI. The V end lost 7 bases, the J end lost 2 bases, and 14 bases lay between the germline ends. This CDR3 is built from 14 residues. The CDR3 is CASKYETGNYGYTF. The CDR3, as DNA: TGTGCCAGCAAATATGAGACAGGAAACTATGGCTACACCTTC. Based on the CDR3 plus reference TRBV2 and TRBJ1-2, the full variable domain is EPEVTQTPSHQVTQMGQEVILRCVPISNHLYFYWYRQILGQKVEFLVSFYNNEISEKSEIFDDQFSVERPDGSNFTLKIRSTKLEDSAMYFCASKYETGNYGYTFGSGTRLTVV.

Concerning this clone: A read error may produce the germline difference seen at one junction end. The rearrangement joins TRBV7-7 to TRBJ2-2; a weak D match, TRBD2 (5 bases). The CDR3 is 15 amino acids. Germline CDR1 SSHAT, CDR2 FNYEAQ (reference sequence). The CDR3 DNA sequence: TGTGCTAGCAGTCCTTCTAGCTTAGACACCGGGGAGCTGTTTTTT. The encoded protein is CASSPSSLDTGELFF.

The chain combines TRBV29-1 with TRBJ1-1, with D possibly being TRBD1 (5 bases). This CDR3 is 13 amino acids long. V was shortened by 7 bases and J by 4 bases, with 16 bases between the two germline ends. Germline CDR1 is SQVTM and CDR2 is ANQGSEA. As DNA, the CDR3 is TGCAGCGCCAGAGACAGCGGGCGCACTGAAGCTTTCTTT. Translated: CSARDSGRTEAFF.

The chain is built from TRBV2 and TRBJ1-1; TRBD1 agrees at 7 bases. The CDR3 sequence is 13 residues long. Germline-derived CDR1 and CDR2 are SNHLY and FYNNEI. Unmatched junction bases numbered 7, after V lost 6 bases and J lost 6 bases. CDR3 sequence: CASRGDDRAEAFF. For the CDR3, the DNA is TGTGCCAGCAGGGGAGACGACAGGGCTGAAGCTTTCTTT. The full variable domain, rest sourced from reference TRBV2 and TRBJ1-1, is EPEVTQTPSHQVTQMGQEVILRCVPISNHLYFYWYRQILGQKVEFLVSFYNNEISEKSEIFDDQFSVERPDGSNFTLKIRSTKLEDSAMYFCASRGDDRAEAFFGQGTRLTVV.

The chain combines TRBV6-6 with TRBJ1-6; no firm D call. V lost 5 bases and J lost 7, with 9 bases in between. Germline V lookup: CDR1 MNHNY, CDR2 SVGAGI (reference sequence). The CDR3 is 13 amino acids. CDR3 region: CASSAVRNSPLHF. CDR3 sequence (DNA): TGTGCCAGCAGTGCGGTCAGAAATTCACCCCTCCACTTT.